Listed below are T cell receptor beta chains from one sample, sequenced in a study of blood T cell repertoires in COVID-19. The table came from immunoSEQ multiplex PCR; TCRdb's copy has only in-frame clones and leaves some out. Of approximately 40,000 clones detected, 75% to 95% appear once; the ten largest clones hold 5.5% to 7%. Sequenced sample: peripheral blood. Every receptor here comes from a woman over 75 with acute or convalescent COVID-19. Each CDR3 is given without its conserved first and last residue.

TRBV11-2	TRBJ2-5	ASSLYWADGAQY
TRBV4-2	TRBJ1-3	ASSQGGRGGNTIY
TRBV7-6	TRBJ2-6	ASSEGQDSSGANVLT
TRBV5-1	TRBJ2-1	ASAKTGTDPYNEQF
TRBV5-1	TRBJ2-7	ASQDRTGYEQY
TRBV6-5	TRBJ1-2	ASTMLLSSGYGYT
TRBV10-3	TRBJ1-2	AISRAGTGSGYT
TRBV30	TRBJ1-1	AWSVPVRINTEAF
TRBV5-3	TRBJ2-5	ARSSEKGLAGGPGETQY
TRBV7-2	TRBJ2-2	ASTLRRGPGELF
TRBV3-1/TRBV3-2	TRBJ1-2	ASSQVSGKGYT
TRBV4-2	TRBJ2-7	ASSQKGAHLYEQY
TRBV6-5	TRBJ1-1	ATGRGHEAF
TRBV5-1	TRBJ2-2	ASSPGTGPTGELF
TRBV7-3	TRBJ1-1	ASSSQGSNTEAF
TRBV10-3	TRBJ2-1	ATGGGSNEQF
TRBV2	TRBJ2-1	ASSGRGNEQF
TRBV18	TRBJ2-7	ASSPTAGYEQY
TRBV27	TRBJ1-4	ASSPTGRGEKLF
TRBV6-1	TRBJ1-2	ASSEAGTANNYGYT
TRBV30	TRBJ1-5	AWSVRGEGNQPQH
TRBV6-1	TRBJ2-1	ASSEGTRPYNEQF
TRBV18	TRBJ1-5	ASSPGTTSNQPQH
TRBV11-3	TRBJ2-5	ASSLRAGARETQY
TRBV7-9	TRBJ2-4	ASSPIGTGSIGNIQY
TRBV6-2/TRBV6-3	TRBJ2-7	ASSRSGGLYEQY
TRBV7-9	TRBJ1-6	ASSFGGNSPLH
TRBV5-5	TRBJ1-2	ASSFGTGVNYGYT
TRBV5-1	TRBJ2-7	ASKTGGASYEQY
TRBV11-2	TRBJ2-5	ASTMGLAQETQY
TRBV27	TRBJ2-1	ASSLSFFRGVSSYNEQF
TRBV4-3	TRBJ1-1	ASSREDRAMNTEAF
TRBV5-5	TRBJ2-1	ASSLIPDNEQF
TRBV25-1	TRBJ1-1	ASSERNSLNTEAF
TRBV30	TRBJ1-4	AWSRLRGWEKLF
TRBV2	TRBJ2-4	ASRVGGGYVKNIQY
TRBV6-2/TRBV6-3	TRBJ2-6	ASSTRQGFFSGANVLT
TRBV18	TRBJ1-2	ASSPDRAGGYT
TRBV5-1	TRBJ1-1	ASSRTERNTEAF
TRBV5-1	TRBJ1-1	ASSLQGRNTEAF
TRBV5-1	TRBJ1-1	ASSLVQRGNTEAF
TRBV5-7	TRBJ1-2	ASSLAVSGVVSYGYT
TRBV7-6	TRBJ1-1	ASSLREYTEAF
TRBV18	TRBJ2-2	ASSPRGGVNTGELF